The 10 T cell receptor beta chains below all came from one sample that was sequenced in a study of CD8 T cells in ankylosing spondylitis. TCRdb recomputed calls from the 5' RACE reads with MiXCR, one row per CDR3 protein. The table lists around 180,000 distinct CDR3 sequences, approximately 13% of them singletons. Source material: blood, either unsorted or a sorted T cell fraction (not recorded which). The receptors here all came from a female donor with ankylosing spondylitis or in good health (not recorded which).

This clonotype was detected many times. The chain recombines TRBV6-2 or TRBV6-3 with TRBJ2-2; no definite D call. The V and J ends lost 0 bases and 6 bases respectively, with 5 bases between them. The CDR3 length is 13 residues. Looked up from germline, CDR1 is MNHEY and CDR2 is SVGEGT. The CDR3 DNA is TGTGCCAGCAGTTACTCTAGACCCGGGGAGCTGTTTTTT. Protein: CASSYSRPGELFF.

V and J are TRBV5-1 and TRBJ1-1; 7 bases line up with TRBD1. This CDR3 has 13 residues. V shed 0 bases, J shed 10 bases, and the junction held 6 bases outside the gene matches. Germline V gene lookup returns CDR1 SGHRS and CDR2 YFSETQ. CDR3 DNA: TGCGCCAGCAGCTTGGGGGACAGAGGGTCAGCTTTCTTT. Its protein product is CASSLGDRGSAFF.

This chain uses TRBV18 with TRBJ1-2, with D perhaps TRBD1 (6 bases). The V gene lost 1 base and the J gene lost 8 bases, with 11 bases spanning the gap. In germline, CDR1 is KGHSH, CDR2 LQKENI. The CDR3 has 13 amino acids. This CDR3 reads CASSPLAGDGYTF. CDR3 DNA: TGTGCCAGCTCACCACTGGCAGGGGACGGCTACACCTTC.

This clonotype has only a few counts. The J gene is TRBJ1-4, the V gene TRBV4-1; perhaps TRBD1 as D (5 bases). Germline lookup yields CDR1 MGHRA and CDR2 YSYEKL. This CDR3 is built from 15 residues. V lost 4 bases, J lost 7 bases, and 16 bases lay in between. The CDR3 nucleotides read TGCGCCAGCAGCCCGGTGGCGGGGCAGGGTGAAAAACTGTTTTTT. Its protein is CASSPVAGQGEKLFF.

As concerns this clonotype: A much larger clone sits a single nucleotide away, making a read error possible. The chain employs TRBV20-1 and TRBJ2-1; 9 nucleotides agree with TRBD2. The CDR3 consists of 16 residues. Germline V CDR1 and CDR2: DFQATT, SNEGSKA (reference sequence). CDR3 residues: CCARDPSSGENNEQFF. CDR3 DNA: TGCTGTGCTAGAGACCCCTCTAGCGGGGAAAACAATGAGCAGTTCTTC.

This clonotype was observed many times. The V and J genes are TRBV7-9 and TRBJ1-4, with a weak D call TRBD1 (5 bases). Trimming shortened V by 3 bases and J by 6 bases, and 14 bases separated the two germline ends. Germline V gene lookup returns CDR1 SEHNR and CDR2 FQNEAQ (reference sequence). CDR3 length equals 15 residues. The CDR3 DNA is TGTGCCAGCAGCTTGTCACCGCGAGGGGATGAAAAACTGTTTTTT. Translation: CASSLSPRGDEKLFF.

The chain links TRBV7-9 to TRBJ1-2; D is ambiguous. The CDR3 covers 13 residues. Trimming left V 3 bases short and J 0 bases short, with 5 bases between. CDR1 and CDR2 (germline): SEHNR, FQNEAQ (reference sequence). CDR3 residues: CASSFLANYGYTF. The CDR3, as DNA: TGTGCCAGCAGCTTCCTCGCTAACTATGGCTACACCTTC.

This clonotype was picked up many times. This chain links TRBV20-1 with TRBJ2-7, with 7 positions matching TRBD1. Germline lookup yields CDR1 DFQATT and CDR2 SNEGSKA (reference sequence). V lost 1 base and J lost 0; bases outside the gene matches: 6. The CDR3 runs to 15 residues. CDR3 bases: TGCAGTGCTAGAGCGACAGGGTCGAGCTCCTACGAGCAGTACTTC. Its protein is CSARATGSSSYEQYF.

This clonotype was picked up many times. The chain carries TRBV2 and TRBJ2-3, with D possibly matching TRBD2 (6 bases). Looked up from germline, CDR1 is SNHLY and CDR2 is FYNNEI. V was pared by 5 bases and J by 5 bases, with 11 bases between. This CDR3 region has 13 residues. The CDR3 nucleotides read TGTGCCAGCAGTCGGCGGGGCCTAGATACGCAGTATTTT. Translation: CASSRRGLDTQYF. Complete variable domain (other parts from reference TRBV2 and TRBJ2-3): EPEVTQTPSHQVTQMGQEVILRCVPISNHLYFYWYRQILGQKVEFLVSFYNNEISEKSEIFDDQFSVERPDGSNFTLKIRSTKLEDSAMYFCASSRRGLDTQYFGPGTRLTVL.

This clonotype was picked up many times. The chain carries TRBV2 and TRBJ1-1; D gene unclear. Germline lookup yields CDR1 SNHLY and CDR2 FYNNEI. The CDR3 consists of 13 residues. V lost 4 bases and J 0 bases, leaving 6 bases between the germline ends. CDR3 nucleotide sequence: TGTGCCAGCAGTGGCGAGATGAACACTGAAGCTTTCTTT. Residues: CASSGEMNTEAFF.